These 14 T cell receptor beta chains were sequenced from one sample in a study of regulatory T cells in long-lasting Graves disease. Library construction for TCR beta used iRepertoire HTBI primers and Arm-PCR of CDR3 regions. One entry per CDR3 protein, called by TCRdb with MiXCR from the multiplex PCR reads. Here the sample spans about 420,000 distinct CDR3 sequences, about 16% being singletons. This sample's time point: newly diagnosed GD, antithyroid drugs for less than 3 months. The TCR library was made from RNA extracted from PBMCs. This sample also appeared in a second study, on T cells in Graves' hyperthyroidism and ophthalmopathy.

The sample consisted of peripheral blood mononuclear cells (PBMCs), taken at new diagnosis, from a patient treated with antithyroid drugs. The receptors here all came from a young woman with Graves disease.

This clonotype was detected only a few times. This rearrangement joins TRBV6-9 to TRBJ2-7; no definite D call. Trimming stripped 4 bases from V and 5 bases from J, with 15 bases between. The CDR3 sequence is 14 residues long. CDR1 and CDR2 (germline): MNHGY, SVAAGI. The CDR3 region is CASSCVSTRHEQYF. DNA for the CDR3: TGTGCCAGCAGTTGCGTCTCCACCCGCCACGAGCAGTACTTC.

This clonotype was seen ten or more times. The rearrangement uses TRBV2 and TRBJ2-7; TRBD1 matches at 9 bases. Losses at the gene ends were 7 bases for V and 3 bases for J; bases not matched to a gene: 7. The CDR3 consists of 14 residues. The germline V gene encodes CDR1 SNHLY and CDR2 FYNNEI. The CDR3 coding sequence is TGTGCCAGCAATGGACAGGGGAAGTTCTACGAGCAGTACTTC. Translation: CASNGQGKFYEQYF.

The sample holds many counts of this clonotype. This chain uses TRBV27 with TRBJ2-7; D assignment may be TRBD1 or TRBD2 (5 bases each). CDR3 size: 15 residues. Germline V gives CDR1 MNHEY, CDR2 SMNVEV (reference sequence). V was clipped by 0 bases and J by 4 bases, with 13 bases between them. The CDR3 DNA follows: TGTGCCAGCAGTTTATCGTGGGACGGATCGTACGAGCAGTACTTC. Encoded protein: CASSLSWDGSYEQYF.

V gene TRBV5-4 combines with J gene TRBJ2-2, with TRBD2 matching over 7 bases. The CDR3 length is 15 residues. V lost 0 bases to trimming and J lost 4 bases; unmatched junction nucleotides: 3. Germline CDR1 is SGHNT and CDR2 is YYREEE (reference sequence). CDR3: CASSLGGRSTGELFF. The CDR3 coding sequence is TGTGCCAGCAGCTTGGGCGGGAGAAGCACCGGGGAGCTGTTTTTT.

In this sample, this clonotype turned up a few times. With a much larger clone just one base away, this may be a read error. The rearrangement links TRBV20-1 to TRBJ2-1, with 9 bases aligning to TRBD2. Trimming at V came to 6 bases and at J to 10 bases, leaving 19 bases not matched to a gene. Germline CDR1 is DFQATT and CDR2 is SNEGSKA (reference sequence). CDR3 length: 16 amino acids. In DNA, the CDR3 is TGCAGTGCGCCATCGGGAGGCCTAGCGGGGCCCTCGGAGCAGTTCTTC. This gives the protein CSAPSGGLAGPSEQFF.

The chain combines TRBV10-1 with TRBJ2-5, with D hard to call. Trimming pared 6 bases from V and 2 bases from J, leaving 10 bases between. CDR1 WNHNN and CDR2 SYGVQD come from the germline V gene (reference sequence). The CDR3 length is 13 residues. The CDR3 DNA reads TGCGCCAGCAGCAGAGCACTTCAAGAGACCCAGTACTTC. This encodes CASSRALQETQYF.

Concerning this clonotype itself: Being one base from a much bigger clone, this may be a read error. The chain combines TRBV9 with TRBJ2-1, with 12 bases lining up with TRBD2. The CDR3 consists of 14 residues. The germline V gene encodes CDR1 SGDLS and CDR2 YYNGEE. J was trimmed by 10 bases and V by 3 bases; bases with no gene match: 5. CDR3 nucleotide sequence: TGTGCCAGCAGCGCTGGGACTAGCGGGCTCGAGCAGTTCTTC. Amino acid sequence: CASSAGTSGLEQFF.

This clonotype was observed many times. V gene TRBV29-1 combines with J gene TRBJ2-5, with TRBD1 as a possible D gene (6 bases). Germline CDR1 SQVTM, CDR2 ANQGSEA. The germline V and J ends were trimmed by 6 bases and 1 base, with 12 bases remaining between them. The CDR3 is 13 amino acids. CDR3 DNA: TGCAGCGTGGACAGAGGGCGCCAAGAGACCCAGTACTTC. This codes for CSVDRGRQETQYF.

This clonotype has just a few counts. The rearrangement uses TRBV2 and TRBJ1-1, with D uncertain. The CDR3 is made up of 13 amino acids. V was cut by 1 base and J by 5 bases, with 8 bases left in between. In germline, CDR1 is SNHLY, CDR2 FYNNEI. The CDR3 sequence: CASSEDTETEAFF. CDR3 bases: TGTGCCAGCAGTGAAGATACGGAAACTGAAGCTTTCTTT. The whole variable domain, filled in from reference TRBV2 and TRBJ1-1, reads EPEVTQTPSHQVTQMGQEVILRCVPISNHLYFYWYRQILGQKVEFLVSFYNNEISEKSEIFDDQFSVERPDGSNFTLKIRSTKLEDSAMYFCASSEDTETEAFFGQGTRLTVV.

This clonotype was detected a few times. The V call is TRBV30, the J call TRBJ1-5; TRBD1 is a possible D gene (6 bases). V gave up 5 bases and J gave up 8 bases, with 22 bases separating them. The CDR3 runs to 15 residues. The germline V gene has CDR1 GTSNPN and CDR2 SVGIG (reference sequence). The CDR3: CAWGRGGGAPEPQHF. The CDR3 DNA follows: TGTGCCTGGGGGCGTGGGGGGGGGGCCCCAGAGCCCCAGCATTTT.

This clonotype was observed a few times. The chain employs TRBV10-3 and TRBJ1-1; no firm D call. Per the germline V gene, CDR1 is ENHRY and CDR2 is SYGVKD. This CDR3 comprises 11 residues. V dropped 6 bases and J dropped 1 base, with 3 bases sitting between them. The CDR3 DNA sequence: TGTGCCATCAGGGGGAACACTGAAGCTTTCTTT. It codes for CAIRGNTEAFF.

This clonotype was detected ten times or more. The chain joins TRBV7-2 to TRBJ1-1; D gene ambiguous. The germline CDR1 and CDR2 sequences are SGHTA and FQGNSA. V lost 5 bases to trimming and J lost 5 bases, with 21 bases between them. The CDR3 has 16 amino acids. The CDR3 DNA is TGTGCCAGCAGCAAGGTCCCAGGACTAATCCCGACTGAAGCTTTCTTT. Translation: CASSKVPGLIPTEAFF.

At least ten counts were recorded for this clonotype. The J gene is TRBJ2-3, the V gene TRBV7-3, with 8 bases matching TRBD2. CDR3 length: 14 amino acids. V was pared by 5 bases and J by 4 bases, with 5 bases of the junction left unmatched. Germline V CDR1 and CDR2: SGHTA, FQGTGA. CDR3 amino acids: CASSPNGGADTQYF. The CDR3 DNA sequence: TGTGCCAGCAGCCCTAACGGGGGGGCAGATACGCAGTATTTT. The full variable domain, completed using reference TRBV7-3 and TRBJ2-3, is GAGVSQTPSNKVTEKGKYVELRCDPISGHTALYWYRQSLGQGPEFLIYFQGTGAADDSGLPNDRFFAVRPEGSVSTLKIQRTERGDSAVYLCASSPNGGADTQYFGPGTRLTVL.

The table lists this clonotype with a few counts. The chain has TRBV6-1 and TRBJ2-7, with TRBD2 matching over 12 bases. The CDR3 runs to 15 residues. V lost 5 bases and J lost 6; bases outside the gene matches: 8. Germline V CDR1 and CDR2: MNHNS, SASEGT. The CDR3 sequence is CASSNRLAGVSEQYF. DNA for the CDR3: TGTGCCAGCAGTAACCGACTAGCGGGAGTTAGCGAGCAGTACTTC.